A selection of T cell receptor beta chains follows, all from one sample in a study of T cell repertoires in cytomegalovirus infection. TCRdb reanalysed the reads using MiXCR and keeps one entry per CDR3 protein. The sample records 200,000 to 250,000 distinct CDR3 sequences, around 6.4% being singletons. The sequenced sample consisted of PBMCs. The receptors were sampled from a human donor in good health (CMV status not recorded). Some clones in this sample may be carry-over from other donors' samples. Both conserved end residues are part of each CDR3. The D gene is left open where the match is weak. A clone size is listed for some rows: how often the clone was seen (once, few, many), or a class if it is expanded.

cdr3_length	clone_size	j_call	v_call	d_call	cdr3_nt	cdr3_aa
15	many	TRBJ1-3	TRBV5-5	NA	TGTGCCAGCAGCTTGATCGGACGCTCTGGAAACACCATATATTTT	CASSLIGRSGNTIYF
13	many	TRBJ2-7	TRBV20-1	TRBD1	TGCAGTGCTCGACGACAGGGGAGGAACGAGCAGTACTTC	CSARRQGRNEQYF
18	many	TRBJ1-6	TRBV7-2	NA	TGTGCCAGCAGCTTAAAGAGGGAAGGATCAGGGTTTAGTTCACCCCTCCACTTT	CASSLKREGSGFSSPLHF
16	many	TRBJ1-2	TRBV19	TRBD1	TGTGCCAGTAGTATAGAAATGCCAGGGGGAAGCGATGGCTACACCTTC	CASSIEMPGGSDGYTF
13	NA	TRBJ2-2	TRBV2	NA	TGTGCCAGCAGGCTGACGAACACCGGGGAGCTGTTTTTT	CASRLTNTGELFF
14	many	TRBJ1-1	TRBV28	NA	TGTGCCAGCAGTTTATCAGGAGGGGGCACTGAAGCTTTCTTT	CASSLSGGGTEAFF
15	many	TRBJ2-3	TRBV7-2	TRBD2	TGTGCCAGCAGCTTTCTCGCGGGGGGGGCAGATACGCAGTATTTT	CASSFLAGGADTQYF
12	many	TRBJ2-1	TRBV5-1	TRBD1	TGCGCCAGCAGCTCCCAGGGGGAAGAGCAGTTCTTC	CASSSQGEEQFF
14	many	TRBJ2-1	TRBV6-2/TRBV6-3	TRBD2	TGTGCCAGCAGTTACGCCGGGGGGGGGAAGGAACAGTTCTTC	CASSYAGGGKEQFF
19	many	TRBJ1-5	TRBV23-1	NA	TGCGCCAGCATTCTAAGGGCAGGGCAGACACTAGCTCGAAATCAGCCCCAGCATTTT	CASILRAGQTLARNQPQHF
14	NA	TRBJ2-3	TRBV30	TRBD1	TGTGCCTGGAACCCGGGACAGGGGGCAGATACGCAGTATTTT	CAWNPGQGADTQYF
14	NA	TRBJ1-3	TRBV18	NA	TGTGCCAGCTCACCGACTCGCTCTGGAAACACCATATATTTT	CASSPTRSGNTIYF
12	NA	TRBJ2-1	TRBV7-3	NA	TGTGCCAGCAGCTACCTAGCGAATGAGCAGTTCTTC	CASSYLANEQFF
15	many	TRBJ2-1	TRBV7-2	NA	TGTGCCAGCAGCTTTACGGGGGATTCCTACAATGAGCAGTTCTTC	CASSFTGDSYNEQFF
19	many	TRBJ2-6	TRBV10-3	TRBD1	TGTGCCATCAGTGATGGGCTAAGGACAGGGGAATCTGGGGCCAACGTCCTGACTTTC	CAISDGLRTGESGANVLTF
16	many	TRBJ2-1	TRBV6-1	NA	TGTGCCAGCACCCGACTAGGGACTGCAACCTACAATGAGCAGTTCTTC	CASTRLGTATYNEQFF
17	many	TRBJ2-3	TRBV9	TRBD2	TGTGCCAGCAGCGTAGTCCCGAGCGGGGGTGGCGGAGATACGCAGTATTTT	CASSVVPSGGGGDTQYF
15	many	TRBJ1-1	TRBV5-1	TRBD1	TGCGCCAGCAGCTTGGGGACAGGGGTCGGCACTGAAGCTTTCTTT	CASSLGTGVGTEAFF
15	many	TRBJ2-5	TRBV29-1	NA	TGCAGCGCCGACCCGCCCATGGGAGAGACAGAGACCCAGTACTTC	CSADPPMGETETQYF
13	many	TRBJ2-2	TRBV6-1	NA	TGTGCCAGCAGTGACAGTTCCACCGGGGAGCTGTTTTTT	CASSDSSTGELFF
12	many	TRBJ1-1	TRBV6-1	NA	TGTGCCAGCAGTTTCGGGGCCACTGAAGCTTTCTTT	CASSFGATEAFF
15	many	TRBJ2-5	TRBV7-2	NA	TGTGCCAGCAGCTTAGGGGCCAGGGGGGAAGAGACCCAGTACTTC	CASSLGARGEETQYF
16	many	TRBJ2-2	TRBV7-3	TRBD2	TGTGCCAGCACCGTCGGCGGGGGGGCGAACACCGGGGAGCTGTTTTTT	CASTVGGGANTGELFF
15	many	TRBJ2-7	TRBV4-1	NA	TGCGCCAGCAGCCAGGATGACAGGCCCCTTGACGAGCAGTACTTC	CASSQDDRPLDEQYF
15	many	TRBJ2-3	TRBV24-1	NA	TGTGCCACCAGTGATTTGGGTTCCAGCACAGATACGCAGTATTTT	CATSDLGSSTDTQYF
14	many	TRBJ1-6	TRBV5-5	TRBD1	TGTGCCAGCAGCTACGACAGGGTATATTCACCCCTCCACTTT	CASSYDRVYSPLHF
14	NA	TRBJ1-1	TRBV5-4	NA	TGTGCCAGCAGCTCAGGGGCGGGCGACACTGAAGCTTTCTTT	CASSSGAGDTEAFF
15	many	TRBJ2-7	TRBV11-2	NA	TGTGCCAGCAGCTCCGCGCTAGCGTCTGGCTACGAGCAGTACTTC	CASSSALASGYEQYF
15	many	TRBJ2-2	TRBV5-4	NA	TGTGCCAGCAGCTTGCGACGGGGGAACACCGGGGAGCTGTTTTTT	CASSLRRGNTGELFF
17	many	TRBJ2-6	TRBV28	NA	TGTGCCAGCAGTTCCCAGCTCATCCCAGGGGGGGCCAACGTCCTGACTTTC	CASSSQLIPGGANVLTF
12	many	TRBJ1-5	TRBV20-1	NA	TGCAGTGCTGGACGGATCAATCAGCCCCAGCATTTT	CSAGRINQPQHF
15	many	TRBJ2-1	TRBV20-1	TRBD2	TGCAGTGCTAGAGATGCGAGCGGGGGATACAATGAGCAGTTCTTC	CSARDASGGYNEQFF
16	few	TRBJ1-1	TRBV15	NA	TGTGCCACCAGCAGAGACAGGGTGAACCTAAACACTGAAGCTTTCTTT	CATSRDRVNLNTEAFF
16	many	TRBJ2-2	TRBV10-3	TRBD1	TGTGCCATCAGTGAGCCCCGGACAGGGTTCACCGGGGAGCTGTTTTTT	CAISEPRTGFTGELFF
14	many	TRBJ2-2	TRBV7-2	NA	TGTGCCAGCAGCTTAGCCATCAACACCGGGGAGCTGTTTTTT	CASSLAINTGELFF
15	many	TRBJ2-5	TRBV7-3	TRBD1	TGTGCCAGCAGCTTAACGTCGACAGGGCAAGAGACCCAGTACTTC	CASSLTSTGQETQYF
13	many	TRBJ1-2	TRBV7-9	NA	TGTGCCAGCAGCTTAGGGGGAGGCTATGGCTACACCTTC	CASSLGGGYGYTF